This TCR beta chain derives from a study of cytotoxic CD8 clonotypes in ibrutinib-treated CLL. As for the study in general: Overall, 25 or so responses were partial and 2 complete; following median 68 months, about 14 patients stayed remitted and approximately 12 progressed.

A remark on this clone: Its target is unknown.

The CDR3 runs 14 residues. J gave up 3 bases and V 6 bases, and 5 bases lay outside the gene matches. Germline V lookup: CDR1 MNHEY, CDR2 SMNVEV (reference sequence). Study-wide results and limits: Samples were collected at differing times from sustained-remission and progressing patients. Clonality was elevated at ibrutinib response and had returned toward baseline at progression.

The intended depth for sequencing was 1 in 200,000 to 1 in 1 million T cells. Repertoires were generated with immunoSEQ multiplex PCR, while TCRdb's copy carries only in-frame clones and drops some. This table has approximately 45,000 clones, approximately 65% appearing once. The specimen comprised PBMCs, sampled after 24 months of ibrutinib treatment. The chain joins TRBV27 to TRBJ2-7, with 10 bases matching TRBD1. The sequence was collected from a human donor with chronic lymphocytic leukemia. This CDR3 reads CASSGTGDFYEQYF. The DNA for the CDR3 is TGTGCCAGCAGCGGGACAGGGGATTTCTACGAGCAGTACTTC.